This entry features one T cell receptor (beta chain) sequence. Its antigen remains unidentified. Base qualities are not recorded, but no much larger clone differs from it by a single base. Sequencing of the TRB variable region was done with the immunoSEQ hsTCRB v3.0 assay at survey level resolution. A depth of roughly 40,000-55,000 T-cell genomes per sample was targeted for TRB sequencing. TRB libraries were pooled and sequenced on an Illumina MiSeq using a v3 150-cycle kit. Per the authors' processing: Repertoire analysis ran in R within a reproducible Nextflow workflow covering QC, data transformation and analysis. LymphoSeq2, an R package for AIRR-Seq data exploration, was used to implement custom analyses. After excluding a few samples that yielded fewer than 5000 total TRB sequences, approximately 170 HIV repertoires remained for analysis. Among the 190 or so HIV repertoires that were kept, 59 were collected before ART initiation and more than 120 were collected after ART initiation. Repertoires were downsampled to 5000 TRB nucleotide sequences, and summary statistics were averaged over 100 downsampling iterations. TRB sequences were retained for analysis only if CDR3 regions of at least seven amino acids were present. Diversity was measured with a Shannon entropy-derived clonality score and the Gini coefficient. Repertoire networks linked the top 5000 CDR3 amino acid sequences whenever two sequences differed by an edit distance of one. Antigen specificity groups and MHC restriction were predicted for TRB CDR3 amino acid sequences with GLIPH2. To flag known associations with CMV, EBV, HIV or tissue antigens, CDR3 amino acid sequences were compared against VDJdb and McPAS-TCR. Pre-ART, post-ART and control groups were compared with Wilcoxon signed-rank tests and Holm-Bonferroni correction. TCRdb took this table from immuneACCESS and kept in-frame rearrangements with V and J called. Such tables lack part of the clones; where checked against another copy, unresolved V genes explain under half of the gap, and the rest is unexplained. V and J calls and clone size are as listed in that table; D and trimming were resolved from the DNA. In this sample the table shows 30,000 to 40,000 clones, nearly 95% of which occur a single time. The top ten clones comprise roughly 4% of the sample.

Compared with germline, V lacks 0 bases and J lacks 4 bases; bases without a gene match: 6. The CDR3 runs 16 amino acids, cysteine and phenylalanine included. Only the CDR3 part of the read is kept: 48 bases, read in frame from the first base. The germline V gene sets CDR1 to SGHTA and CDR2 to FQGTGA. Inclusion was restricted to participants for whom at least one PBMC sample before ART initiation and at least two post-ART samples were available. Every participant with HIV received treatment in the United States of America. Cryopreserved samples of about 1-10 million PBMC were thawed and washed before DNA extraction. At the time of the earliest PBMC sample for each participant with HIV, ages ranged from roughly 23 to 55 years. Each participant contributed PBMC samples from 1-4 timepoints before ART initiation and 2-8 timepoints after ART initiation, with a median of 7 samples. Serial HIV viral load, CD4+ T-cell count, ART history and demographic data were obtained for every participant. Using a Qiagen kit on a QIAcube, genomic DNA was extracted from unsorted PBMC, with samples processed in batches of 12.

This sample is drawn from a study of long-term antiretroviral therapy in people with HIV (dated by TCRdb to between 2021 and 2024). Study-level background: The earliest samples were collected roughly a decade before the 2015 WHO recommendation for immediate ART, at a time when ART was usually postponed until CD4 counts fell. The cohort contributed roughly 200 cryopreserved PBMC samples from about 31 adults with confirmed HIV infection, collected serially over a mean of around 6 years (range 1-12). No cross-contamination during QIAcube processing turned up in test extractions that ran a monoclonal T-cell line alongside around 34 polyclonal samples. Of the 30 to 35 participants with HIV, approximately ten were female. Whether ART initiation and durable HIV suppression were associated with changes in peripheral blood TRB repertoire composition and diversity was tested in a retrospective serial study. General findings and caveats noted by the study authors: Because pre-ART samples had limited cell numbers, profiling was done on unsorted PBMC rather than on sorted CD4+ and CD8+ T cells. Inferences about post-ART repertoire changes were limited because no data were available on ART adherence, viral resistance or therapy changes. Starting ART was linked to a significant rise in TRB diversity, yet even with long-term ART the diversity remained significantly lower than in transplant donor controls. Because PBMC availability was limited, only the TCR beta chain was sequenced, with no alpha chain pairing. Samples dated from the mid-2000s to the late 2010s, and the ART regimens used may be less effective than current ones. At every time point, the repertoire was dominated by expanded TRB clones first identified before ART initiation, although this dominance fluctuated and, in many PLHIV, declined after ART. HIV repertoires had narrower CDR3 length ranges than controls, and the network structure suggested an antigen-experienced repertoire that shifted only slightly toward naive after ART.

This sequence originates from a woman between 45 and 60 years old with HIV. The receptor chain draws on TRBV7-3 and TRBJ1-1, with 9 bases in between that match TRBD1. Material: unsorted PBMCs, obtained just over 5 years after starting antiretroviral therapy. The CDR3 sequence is CASSLTGTGGFTEAFF. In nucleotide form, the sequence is TGTGCCAGCAGCTTAACTGGCACAGGGGGCTTCACTGAAGCTTTCTTT.